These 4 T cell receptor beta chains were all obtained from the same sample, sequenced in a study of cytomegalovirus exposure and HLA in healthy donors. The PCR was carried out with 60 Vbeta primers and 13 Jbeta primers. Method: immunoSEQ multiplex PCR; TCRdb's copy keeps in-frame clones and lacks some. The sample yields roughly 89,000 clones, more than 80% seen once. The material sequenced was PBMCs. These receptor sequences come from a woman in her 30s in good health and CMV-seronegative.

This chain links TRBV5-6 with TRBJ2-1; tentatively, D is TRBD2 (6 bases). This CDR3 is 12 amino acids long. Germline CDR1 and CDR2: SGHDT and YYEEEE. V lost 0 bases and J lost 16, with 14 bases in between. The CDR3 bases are TGTGCCAGCAGCTTGGGACGGCGGGGAGGATTCTTC. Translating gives CASSLGRRGGFF.

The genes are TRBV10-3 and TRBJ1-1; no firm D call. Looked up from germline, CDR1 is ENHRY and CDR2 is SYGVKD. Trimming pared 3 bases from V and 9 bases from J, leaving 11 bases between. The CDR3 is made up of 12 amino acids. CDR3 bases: TGTGCCATCAGTGATATAAGCCTCAAAGCTTTCTTT. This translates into CAISDISLKAFF.

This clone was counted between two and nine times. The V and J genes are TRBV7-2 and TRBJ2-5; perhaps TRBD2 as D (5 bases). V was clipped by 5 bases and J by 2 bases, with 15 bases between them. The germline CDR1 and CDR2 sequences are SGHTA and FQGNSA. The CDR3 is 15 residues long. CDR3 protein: CASSREPLGQETQYF. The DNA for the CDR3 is TGTGCCAGCAGCCGGGAACCCTTAGGGCAAGAGACCCAGTACTTC.

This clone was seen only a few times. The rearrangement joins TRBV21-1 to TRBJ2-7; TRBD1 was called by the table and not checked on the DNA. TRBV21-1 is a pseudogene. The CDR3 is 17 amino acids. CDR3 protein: CASSKKGRGKYFYEQYF. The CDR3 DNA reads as TGTGCCAGCAGCAAAAAAGGCAGGGGTAAATATTTTTACGAGCAGTACTTC.